The rows below give T cell receptor beta chains drawn from one sample of a study of OX40 agonist ivuxolimab in advanced cancers. Produced via immunoSEQ multiplex PCR; TCRdb's table is partial and in-frame only. The sample includes some 80,000 clones, around 94% seen only once; the top ten take 4.5% to 5%. This material consisted of CD4+ or CD8+ T cells sorted from blood, taken in a trial of the OX40 agonist ivuxolimab. The receptors were sampled from an adult with an advanced solid tumor such as melanoma, head and neck, liver or kidney cancer. CDR3s leave out the opening cysteine and the closing phenylalanine or tryptophan. The order of the fields is D gene, V gene, CDR3 protein. A D gene is named only where the DNA matches it firmly.

NA,TRBV28,ASREGPYGYT
TRBD2,TRBV29-1,SAGGPTYEQY
NA,TRBV7-2,ASSSQGSSGVTEAF
NA,TRBV5-1,ASSLGEDTQY
TRBD2,TRBV7-2,ASSLAGGLAGTGELF
NA,TRBV7-2,ASSFKRDQPQH
TRBD1,TRBV28,ASSPPGQGLETQY
NA,TRBV18,ASSPQGQGSYGYT
NA,TRBV25-1,ASSRDNRGYT
TRBD1,TRBV6-5,ASSLLQGSYEQY
TRBD1,TRBV7-2,ASSQTTGGNYEQY
NA,TRBV9,ASSVGRAGSYNEQF
NA,TRBV6-4,ASSPRGGDTQY
TRBD2,TRBV6-5,ASSYRTSGRYNEQF
NA,TRBV12-2,ASRPGRVGCRGENTGELF
NA,TRBV28,ASSHFEQF
NA,TRBV6-1,ASSESLPGTQY
TRBD1,TRBV7-2,ASSLSPGTGYEQY
NA,TRBV20-1,SAGTNEQF
NA,TRBV6-5,ASAGAPRDGYT
NA,TRBV7-3,ASSFRGAYNEQF
TRBD1,TRBV4-2,ASSQDVGGAELF
TRBD2,TRBV10-1,ASSEAVAGVPGSTDTQY
NA,TRBV27,ASSLRGMNTEAF
NA,TRBV27,ASSSHRATEAF
NA,TRBV28,ASSDPGSGANVLT
NA,TRBV18,ASSPYAEITYEQY
TRBD1,TRBV7-3,ASSFTTGGLAF
TRBD2,TRBV7-3,ASSLLERAGGVEQF
NA,TRBV6-1,ASSSDNSIQY
TRBD2,TRBV6-1,ASMGLAGWETQY
NA,TRBV6-5,ASRSRAGGNTIY
TRBD1,TRBV6-5,ASSYRRQGYEQY
NA,TRBV11-3,ASSFDQETQY
NA,TRBV20-1,SARDQAMQY
NA,TRBV29-1,SVGPIPDTQY
TRBD1,TRBV28,ASSRPTRDRTYEQY
TRBD2,TRBV5-1,ASSPVSLAGSWSSYEQY
NA,TRBV7-9,ASSLATNSPLH
NA,TRBV10-3,AISLAGTLSYEQY
NA,TRBV14,ASSQDLGETGKNIQY
TRBD2,TRBV7-3,ASSLSGMNYNEQF
TRBD2,TRBV7-7,ASSLYSGSQDTQY